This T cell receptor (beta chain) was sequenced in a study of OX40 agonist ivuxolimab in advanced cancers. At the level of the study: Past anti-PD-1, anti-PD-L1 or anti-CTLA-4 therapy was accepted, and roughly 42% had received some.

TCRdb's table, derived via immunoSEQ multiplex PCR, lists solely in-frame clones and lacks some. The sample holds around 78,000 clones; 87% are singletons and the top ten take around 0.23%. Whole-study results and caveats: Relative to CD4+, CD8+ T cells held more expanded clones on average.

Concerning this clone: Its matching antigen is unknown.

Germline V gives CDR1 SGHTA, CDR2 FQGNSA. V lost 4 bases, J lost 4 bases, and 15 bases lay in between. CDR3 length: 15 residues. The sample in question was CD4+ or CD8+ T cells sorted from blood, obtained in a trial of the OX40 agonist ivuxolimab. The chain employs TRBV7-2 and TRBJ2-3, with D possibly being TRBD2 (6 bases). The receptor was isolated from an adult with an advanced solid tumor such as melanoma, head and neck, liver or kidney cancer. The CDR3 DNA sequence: TGTGCCAGCAGCTCCCGGGGGATCAAGGCAGATACGCAGTATTTT. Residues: CASSSRGIKADTQYF.